This TCR beta chain derives from a study of metastatic and nonmetastatic thyroid tumors. Across the study: Both malignant and benign thyroid patients supplied peripheral blood and tumor or nodule tissue samples, across which the repertoires of these patients were then compared.

Thyroid surgery was preceded by no treatment in any patient. Original analysis: Variation in CDR3 across clinicopathological groups served as the basis for constructing a distant-metastasis classifier in papillary thyroid cancer. TCRdb reprocessed the PCR reads using MiXCR. None of the V and J calls come from the authors' own analysis; TCRdb made them. The sample has 25,000 to 35,000 clones; under 4.5% are singletons. Findings of the study overall: As reported, TCR beta diversity in blood and tumor was significantly higher in malignant thyroid tumors than in benign nodules.

The table lists this clone with many counts. Antigen: not known. Additional DNA sequences in this sample encode the identical CDR3. Sequencing used blood. This sequence was found in a female donor with papillary thyroid cancer or a benign thyroid nodule (not recorded which). Some clones in this sample may be carry-over from other donors' samples.

CDR3: CSGWDTQYF. The CDR3 region has the DNA TGCAGCGGGTGGGATACGCAGTATTTT. The V and J genes are TRBV29-1 and TRBJ2-3; D is unresolved. The V and J ends lost 7 bases and 6 bases respectively, with 5 bases between them. The CDR3 extends over 9 amino acids. Germline V gene data show CDR1 as SQVTM and CDR2 as ANQGSEA.